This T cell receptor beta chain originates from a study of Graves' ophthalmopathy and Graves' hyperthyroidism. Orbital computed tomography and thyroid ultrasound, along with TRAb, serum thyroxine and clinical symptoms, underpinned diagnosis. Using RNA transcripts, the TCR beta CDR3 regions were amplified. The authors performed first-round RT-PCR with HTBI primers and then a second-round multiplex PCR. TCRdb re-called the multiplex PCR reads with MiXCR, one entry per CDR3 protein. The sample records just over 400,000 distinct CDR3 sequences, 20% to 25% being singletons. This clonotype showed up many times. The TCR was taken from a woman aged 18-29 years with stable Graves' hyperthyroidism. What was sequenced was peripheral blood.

The CDR3 protein is CASSLSGNRNTGELFF. DNA for the CDR3: TGTGCCAGCAGTTTGTCGGGGAATAGGAACACCGGGGAGCTGTTTTTT. V and J are TRBV12-3 or TRBV12-4 and TRBJ2-2; tentative D call: TRBD2 (5 bases). The germline V and J ends were trimmed by 3 bases and 1 base, with 12 bases remaining between them. CDR3 length: 16 amino acids.